Presented here are 11 T cell receptor beta chains from one specimen sequenced in a study of blood T cell repertoires in COVID-19. Assay used: immunoSEQ multiplex PCR; TCRdb lists only in-frame clones, some missing. The sample includes some 320,000 clones, 65% to 90% of them seen just once. Sequencing was done on a sample of peripheral blood. These receptors were collected from a human donor in a cohort sampled during active COVID-19.

The rearrangement uses TRBV5-1 and TRBJ2-5; 7 bases fit TRBD1. J was trimmed by 1 base and V by 1 base; bases with no gene match: 7. CDR1 is SGHRS and CDR2 is YFSETQ in the germline V gene. CDR3 length equals 16 residues. For the CDR3, the DNA is TGCGCCAGCAGCTTGTTGGGACAGAACACCCAAGAGACCCAGTACTTC. The encoded protein is CASSLLGQNTQETQYF.

The chain is built from TRBV6-1 and TRBJ1-5; D is unclear. Germline loops: CDR1 MNHNS, CDR2 SASEGT. V was clipped by 1 base and J by 0 bases, with 10 bases between them. This CDR3 comprises 16 residues. The CDR3 protein is CASSEVSTYSNQPQHF. As DNA, the CDR3 is TGTGCCAGCAGTGAAGTTTCCACCTATAGCAATCAGCCCCAGCATTTT.

This clone was detected many times. This sequence joins TRBV23-1 and TRBJ1-5; 7 positions match TRBD1. TRBV23-1 is annotated as an ORF whose role is uncertain. This CDR3 spans 15 amino acids. The J segment lost 0 bases and the V segment lost 4 bases, leaving 3 bases of the junction unmatched. The CDR3 bases are TGCGCCAGCAGTCCTGGGACAGATAGCAATCAGCCCCAGCATTTT. Residues: CASSPGTDSNQPQHF.

V and J are TRBV24-1 and TRBJ1-1, with D possibly TRBD1 on 5 matching bases. The CDR3 sequence is 13 residues long. The V end lost 3 bases, the J end lost 5 bases, and 9 bases lay between the germline ends. Germline lookup yields CDR1 KGHDR and CDR2 SFDVKD. The CDR3 is CATSDPGWTEAFF. The CDR3 DNA reads TGTGCCACCAGTGATCCAGGGTGGACTGAAGCTTTCTTT.

The chain joins TRBV2 to TRBJ2-3; weak D call: TRBD2 (5 bases). CDR1 and CDR2 from the germline V gene are SNHLY and FYNNEI. The V gene lost 3 bases and the J gene lost 1 base, with 11 bases spanning the gap. This CDR3 has 15 residues. In DNA form, the CDR3 reads TGTGCCAGCAGTGAGGGAATCGGGGGCACAGATACGCAGTATTTT. Amino acid sequence: CASSEGIGGTDTQYF.

This sequence joins TRBV5-1 and TRBJ2-7; D possibly corresponds to TRBD2 (5 bases). V was clipped by 1 base and J by 5 bases, with 10 bases between them. Germline V lookup: CDR1 SGHRS, CDR2 YFSETQ. CDR3 length: 13 residues. In DNA form, the CDR3 reads TGCGCCAGCAGCTTGTATCGGGGTGACGAGCAGTACTTC. Its translation is CASSLYRGDEQYF.

This clone was seen once. The V gene is TRBV4-2, the J gene TRBJ2-3; TRBD2 agrees at 8 bases. The CDR3 is 16 amino acids. Per germline, CDR1 LGHNA and CDR2 YNFKEQ. With 0 bases clipped from V and 4 bases from J, the junction kept 6 bases outside the gene matches. CDR3 region: CASSQEEAGGADTQYF. Written as DNA, the CDR3 is TGTGCCAGCAGCCAAGAGGAGGCGGGGGGTGCAGATACGCAGTATTTT.

Note on this clone: The sample carries other DNA sequences with the same CDR3. The chain uses TRBV18 and TRBJ2-3; no clear D. With 3 bases removed from V and 0 bases from J, the gap between germline ends came to 4 bases. CDR3 length: 13 amino acids. Looked up from germline, CDR1 is KGHSH and CDR2 is LQKENI. The CDR3 region has the DNA TGTGCCAGCTCACCCACTAGCACAGATACGCAGTATTTT. Its protein product is CASSPTSTDTQYF.

A single count supports this clone. J is TRBJ2-5 and V is TRBV29-1; D not resolved. This CDR3 comprises 13 residues. V was shortened by 3 bases and J by 1 base, with 9 bases between the two germline ends. Germline CDR1 is SQVTM and CDR2 is ANQGSEA. This CDR3 reads CSVDRTVQETQYF. The CDR3 bases are TGCAGCGTTGATAGAACCGTCCAAGAGACCCAGTACTTC.

The chain uses TRBV19 and TRBJ2-3; 8 bases line up with TRBD2. Germline trimming cut 5 bases from V and 2 bases from J; bases unmatched to any gene: 9. This CDR3 region has 16 residues. Looked up from germline, CDR1 is LNHDA and CDR2 is SQIVND (reference sequence). CDR3 protein: CASSADPGLDTDTQYF. CDR3 DNA sequence: TGTGCCAGTAGTGCCGATCCGGGACTAGACACAGATACGCAGTATTTT. The full variable domain, rest sourced from reference TRBV19 and TRBJ2-3, is DGGITQSPKYLFRKEGQNVTLSCEQNLNHDAMYWYRQDPGQGLRLIYYSQIVNDFQKGDIAEGYSVSREKKESFPLTVTSAQKNPTAFYLCASSADPGLDTDTQYFGPGTRLTVL.

The chain uses TRBV24-1 and TRBJ1-1; 7 bases match TRBD1. J was trimmed by 4 bases and V by 3 bases; bases with no gene match: 7. The CDR3 runs 15 residues. Germline V gives CDR1 KGHDR, CDR2 SFDVKD. This CDR3 reads CATSDPRTGGTEAFF. Here the CDR3 DNA reads TGTGCCACCAGTGATCCCCGGACAGGCGGCACTGAAGCTTTCTTT.